This T cell receptor beta chain was profiled in a study of blood T cell repertoires in COVID-19. Study-level information: Specimens from acute and convalescent COVID-19 originated in the United States, Italy and Spain. Nucleic acid was either cDNA or gDNA, and it came from T cells, B-cell-depleted T cells, or PBMCs.

The CDR3 sequence is 16 residues long. The J segment lost 0 bases and the V segment lost 0 bases, leaving 0 bases of the junction unmatched. CDR1 SGHNT and CDR2 YYREEE come from the germline V gene (reference sequence). Under the authors' procedure: Using reference gene primer amplification, nucleated cell counts were estimated. Method: immunoSEQ multiplex PCR; TCRdb's copy keeps in-frame clones and lacks some. V and J calls and clone size are given by that table; D and trimming were obtained from the DNA. The table has about 210,000 clones, around 89% seen once; the top ten hold about 4.8%. The chain uses TRBV5-4 and TRBJ1-6; TRBD1 matches at 7 bases. The sample consisted of peripheral blood. This receptor was taken from a woman aged 40 to 50 with acute or convalescent COVID-19. The CDR3 loop is CASSLGDSSYNSPLHF. Written as DNA, the CDR3 is TGTGCCAGCAGCTTGGGGGACAGCTCCTATAATTCACCCCTCCACTTT.